Below are 21 T cell receptor beta chains sequenced from a single sample in a study of T cell responses to AZD1222 COVID-19 vaccine. Profiled with immunoSEQ multiplex PCR; TCRdb holds only in-frame clones, not every one. The top ten clones hold about 0.86% of a sample with around 130,000 clones, over 90% of them seen once. This specimen consisted of peripheral blood, obtained on day 0 of AZD1222 vaccination. Receptor source: an adult in good health.

The rearrangement uses TRBV10-3 and TRBJ1-6; D call uncertain. The CDR3 extends over 15 amino acids. V was pared by 2 bases and J by 6 bases, with 11 bases between. CDR1 and CDR2 (germline): ENHRY, SYGVKD. In DNA, the CDR3 is TGTGCCATCAGTGAGAGGCAGACAATTAATTCACCCCTCCACTTT. Protein sequence: CAISERQTINSPLHF.

The chain couples TRBV3-1 (or the pseudogene TRBV3-2) to TRBJ2-3; 7 bases line up with TRBD1. After removal of 0 bases from V and 6 bases from J, the junction contained 6 bases not matched to a gene. CDR3 size: 15 residues. CDR1 LGHDT and CDR2 YNNKEL come from the germline V gene (reference sequence). The CDR3 loop reads CASSQEEGQFDTQYF. As DNA, the CDR3 is TGTGCCAGCAGCCAAGAAGAGGGACAGTTTGATACGCAGTATTTT.

The genes are TRBV12-3 or TRBV12-4 and TRBJ1-6; possibly TRBD1 for D (6 bases). CDR3 size: 13 residues. Trimming pared 5 bases from V and 8 bases from J, leaving 10 bases between. CDR3 in DNA: TGTGCCAGCAGTCGGGGGGCGCATTCACCCCTCCACTTT. Translated, it gives CASSRGAHSPLHF.

This clone was seen a few times. The CDR3 region is CASSPFGGSSANTQYF. CDR3 DNA: TGTGCCAGCTCACCCTTCGGAGGGTCTTCGGCAAATACGCAGTATTTT. The chain uses TRBV18 and TRBJ2-3; D is possibly TRBD2 (6 bases). The V gene's germline CDR1 is KGHSH and CDR2 LQKENI. Trimming took off 3 bases at V and 7 bases at J, with 20 bases between the two ends. The CDR3 loop spans 16 amino acids. The full variable domain, rest sourced from reference TRBV18 and TRBJ2-3, is NAGVMQNPRHLVRRRGQEARLRCSPMKGHSHVYWYRQLPEEGLKFMVYLQKENIIDESGMPKERFSAEFPKEGPSILRIQQVVRGDSAAYFCASSPFGGSSANTQYFGPGTRLTVL.

The chain is built from TRBV5-5 and TRBJ1-2, with 9 bases identical to TRBD1. This CDR3 spans 16 amino acids. V dropped 4 bases and J dropped 4; count of bases not matched to a gene: 11. Germline V gives CDR1 SGHKS, CDR2 YYEKEE (reference sequence). The CDR3 is CASSGGTGMLIYGYTF. The CDR3 nucleotides read TGTGCCAGCAGCGGCGGGACAGGGATGTTGATCTATGGCTACACCTTC.

The CDR3 is CASSIGDSGYGYTF. CDR3 in DNA: TGTGCCAGCAGCATAGGGGACAGCGGATATGGCTACACCTTC. This rearrangement joins TRBV9 to TRBJ1-2; 7 bases are shared with TRBD1. The germline gives CDR1 SGDLS, CDR2 YYNGEE. The CDR3 runs to 14 residues. V was pared by 4 bases and J by 5 bases, with 8 bases of the junction left unmatched. Looking up the rest from reference TRBV9 and TRBJ1-2 gives the full variable domain: DSGVTQTPKHLITATGQRVTLRCSPRSGDLSVYWYQQSLDQGLQFLIQYYNGEERAKGNILERFSAQQFPDLHSELNLSSLELGDSALYFCASSIGDSGYGYTFGSGTRLTVV.

The rearrangement joins TRBV19 to TRBJ1-2; D is uncertain. The V end lost 4 bases, the J end lost 5 bases, and 14 bases lay between the germline ends. The CDR3 spans 14 residues. The germline V gene has CDR1 LNHDA and CDR2 SQIVND (reference sequence). The CDR3 nucleotides read TGTGCCAGTAGTAACGGAGACCTCTTTTATGGCTACACCTTC. Amino acid sequence: CASSNGDLFYGYTF.

This chain connects TRBV6-1 to TRBJ2-1; 9 bases align to TRBD1. Germline-derived CDR1 and CDR2 are MNHNS and SASEGT. The CDR3 has 16 amino acids. V trimming: 4 bases; J trimming: 6 bases; junction bases outside the gene matches: 10. The CDR3 reads CASSVRWTGVVNEQFF. CDR3 in DNA: TGTGCCAGCAGTGTGAGGTGGACAGGGGTAGTCAATGAGCAGTTCTTC.

The chain carries TRBV2 and TRBJ1-2; D call uncertain. The CDR3 spans 13 residues. Trimming left V 1 base short and J 0 bases short, with 3 bases between. Germline-derived CDR1 and CDR2 are SNHLY and FYNNEI. The CDR3 DNA sequence: TGTGCCAGCAGTGAAGGTTCTAACTATGGCTACACCTTC. It codes for CASSEGSNYGYTF.

J is TRBJ2-7 and V is TRBV20-1; D gene ambiguous. Germline CDR1 and CDR2: DFQATT and SNEGSKA (reference sequence). CDR3 length equals 11 residues. Trimming cost V 6 bases and J 11 bases, with 17 bases left between them. CDR3 sequence (DNA): TGCAGTGCCATATTCCCGAATCGGGAGTACTTC. Translating gives CSAIFPNREYF.

The rearrangement uses TRBV7-2 and TRBJ1-2, with 11 positions matching TRBD1. This CDR3 is 15 amino acids long. CDR1 SGHTA and CDR2 FQGNSA come from the germline V gene. The V segment lost 0 bases and the J segment 8 bases; nucleotides outside the gene matches: 5. This CDR3 is CASSLAGQGARGYTF. CDR3 in DNA: TGTGCCAGCAGCTTAGCCGGACAGGGGGCAAGGGGCTACACCTTC.

The CDR3, as DNA: TGCAGCGTTGAGCCCGGGACAGGGAACACCGGGGAGCTGTTTTTT. Translation: CSVEPGTGNTGELFF. The chain recombines TRBV29-1 with TRBJ2-2; TRBD1 aligns across 8 bases. The CDR3 sequence is 15 residues long. J was trimmed by 1 base and V by 3 bases; bases with no gene match: 4. Germline-derived CDR1 and CDR2 are SQVTM and ANQGSEA.

The V gene is TRBV3-1 (or the pseudogene TRBV3-2), the J gene TRBJ1-5; D is ambiguous. V dropped 1 base and J dropped 3 bases, with 10 bases sitting between them. The CDR3 contains 15 residues. CDR1 LGHDT and CDR2 YNNKEL come from the germline V gene (reference sequence). The CDR3 region has the DNA TGTGCCAGCAGCCAAGGGACCATTTCCAATCAGCCCCAGCATTTT. Its translation: CASSQGTISNQPQHF.

The chain employs TRBV6-5 and TRBJ1-2, with TRBD1 as a possible D gene (5 bases). Per the germline V gene, CDR1 is MNHEY and CDR2 is SVGAGI. The CDR3 contains 15 residues. Trimming cost V 0 bases and J 4 bases, with 12 bases left between them. The CDR3 is CASSYSPGLSYGYTF. The CDR3 bases are TGTGCCAGCAGTTACTCTCCGGGGCTTAGCTATGGCTACACCTTC.

The V gene is TRBV4-1, the J gene TRBJ1-1; D gene ambiguous. Germline CDR1 and CDR2: MGHRA and YSYEKL. V lost 0 bases, J lost 1 base, and 6 bases lay in between. There are 14 residues in the CDR3. The CDR3 region has the DNA TGCGCCAGCAGCCAAGACCCCAGGAACACTGAAGCTTTCTTT. This codes for CASSQDPRNTEAFF.

This clone occurred once. J is TRBJ2-1 and V is TRBV3-1 (or the pseudogene TRBV3-2), with TRBD2 matching 8 bases. The CDR3 is 16 residues long. Germline CDR1 and CDR2: LGHDT and YNNKEL (reference sequence). V trimming: 3 bases; J trimming: 2 bases; junction bases outside the gene matches: 6. CDR3 sequence (DNA): TGTGCCAGCAGCCATTACGCGGGGGGTGCCTACAATGAGCAGTTCTTC. It encodes CASSHYAGGAYNEQFF.

The chain recombines TRBV10-1 with TRBJ1-1; D ambiguous. The V end lost 4 bases, the J end lost 5 bases, and 11 bases lay between the germline ends. The CDR3 covers 13 residues. CDR1 is WNHNN, CDR2 SYGVQD, per germline (reference sequence). CDR3 coding DNA: TGCGCCAGCAGTGCTGGGATTGGGACTGAAGCTTTCTTT. Translating gives CASSAGIGTEAFF.

The chain uses TRBV9 and TRBJ1-1; tentatively, D is TRBD1 (6 bases). The CDR3 has 14 amino acids. Looked up from germline, CDR1 is SGDLS and CDR2 is YYNGEE. V shed 1 base and J shed 4 bases, with 11 bases lying between them. Here the CDR3 reads CASSVRDTTTEAFF. In DNA form, the CDR3 reads TGTGCCAGCAGCGTACGGGACACAACCACTGAAGCTTTCTTT.

The V gene is TRBV9, the J gene TRBJ2-3; tentatively, D is TRBD1 (5 bases). With 0 bases removed from V and 6 bases from J, the gap between germline ends came to 11 bases. The CDR3 sequence is 14 residues long. Per the germline V gene, CDR1 is SGDLS and CDR2 is YYNGEE. This CDR3 is CASSVDKGLDTQYF. For the CDR3, the DNA is TGTGCCAGCAGCGTAGATAAGGGGTTGGATACGCAGTATTTT.

The V call is TRBV18, the J call TRBJ1-1; maybe TRBD1 (5 bases). CDR3 length equals 18 residues. Trimming pared 1 base from V and 5 bases from J, leaving 23 bases between. CDR1 is KGHSH, CDR2 LQKENI, per germline. The CDR3 region is CASSPRAVGGREATEAFF. The CDR3 DNA sequence: TGTGCCAGCTCACCACGCGCGGTCGGCGGCAGGGAGGCTACTGAAGCTTTCTTT.

J is TRBJ1-4 and V is TRBV4-1, with D possibly TRBD1 on 5 matching bases. The CDR3 has 13 amino acids. The germline gives CDR1 MGHRA, CDR2 YSYEKL. The V end lost 3 bases, the J end lost 7 bases, and 9 bases lay between the germline ends. CDR3 amino acids: CASSQGPVEKLFF. The CDR3 nucleotides are TGCGCCAGCAGCCAGGGGCCAGTTGAAAAACTGTTTTTT.